This T cell receptor (beta chain) originates from a study of early T cells in non-severe SARS-CoV-2 infection. For the study at large: RNA in bulk from unsorted whole blood was sequenced, and chains were unpaired. Study-wide points: Sequences matched to VDJdb favored anti-spike CD8 responses, while private and CD4 specificities were missed.

Unique molecular identifiers (one per individual cDNA molecule) were attached. TCRdb reanalysed the 5' RACE reads using MiXCR and keeps one entry per CDR3 protein. The sample gives roughly 60,000 distinct CDR3 sequences, under 7.5% of which show up once; 5.8% is in the top ten. The germline gives CDR1 LNHNV, CDR2 YYDKDF (reference sequence). This CDR3 contains 14 residues. Deletions cut 1 base from V and 4 bases from J, with 10 bases between. A remark on this clonotype: What it recognizes is unknown.

The chain combines TRBV15 with TRBJ1-1; maybe TRBD1 (5 bases). The sample in question was whole blood, obtained at baseline. The receptor comes from an adult who was a healthcare worker with PCR-confirmed SARS-CoV-2 infection or an uninfected control (not recorded which). The chain's CDR3 is CATSRGGDATEAFF. The CDR3 nucleotides read TGTGCCACCAGCAGAGGGGGGGATGCCACTGAAGCTTTCTTT.